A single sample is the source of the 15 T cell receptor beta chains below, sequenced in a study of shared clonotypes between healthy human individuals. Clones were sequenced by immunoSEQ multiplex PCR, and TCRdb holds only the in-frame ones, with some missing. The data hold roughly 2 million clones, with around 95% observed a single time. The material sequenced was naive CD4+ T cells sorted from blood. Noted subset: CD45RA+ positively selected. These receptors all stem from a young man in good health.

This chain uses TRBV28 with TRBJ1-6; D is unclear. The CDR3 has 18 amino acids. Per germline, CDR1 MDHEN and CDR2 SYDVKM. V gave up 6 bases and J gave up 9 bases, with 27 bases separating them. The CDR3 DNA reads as TGTGCCAGCAGGGCCCTGGGCAAGATCGCGGATCGAGCTTCACCCCTCCACTTT. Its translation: CASRALGKIADRASPLHF.

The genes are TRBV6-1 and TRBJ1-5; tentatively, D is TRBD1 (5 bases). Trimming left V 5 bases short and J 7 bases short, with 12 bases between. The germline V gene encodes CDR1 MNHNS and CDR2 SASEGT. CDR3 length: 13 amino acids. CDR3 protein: CASSTDSHQPQHF. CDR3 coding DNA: TGTGCCAGCAGTACAGACAGTCACCAGCCCCAGCATTTT.

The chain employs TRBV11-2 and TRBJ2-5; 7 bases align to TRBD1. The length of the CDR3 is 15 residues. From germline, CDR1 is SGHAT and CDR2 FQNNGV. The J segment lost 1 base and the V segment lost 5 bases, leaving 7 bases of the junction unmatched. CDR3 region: CASSPPGTVQETQYF. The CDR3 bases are TGTGCCAGCAGCCCGCCTGGGACAGTCCAAGAGACCCAGTACTTC.

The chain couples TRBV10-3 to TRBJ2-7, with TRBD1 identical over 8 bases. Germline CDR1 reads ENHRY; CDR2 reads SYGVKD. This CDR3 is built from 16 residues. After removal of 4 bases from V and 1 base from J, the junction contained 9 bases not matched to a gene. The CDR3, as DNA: TGTGCCATCAGTGCCGGGACAGGCACCCCATCCTACGAGCAGTACTTC. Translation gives CAISAGTGTPSYEQYF.

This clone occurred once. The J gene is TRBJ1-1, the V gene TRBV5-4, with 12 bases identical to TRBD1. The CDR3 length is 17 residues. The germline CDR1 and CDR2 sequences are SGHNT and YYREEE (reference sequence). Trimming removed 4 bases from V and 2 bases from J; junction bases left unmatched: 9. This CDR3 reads CASSDRDRGRENTEAFF. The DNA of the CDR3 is TGTGCCAGCAGCGACCGGGACAGGGGGCGCGAAAACACTGAAGCTTTCTTT.

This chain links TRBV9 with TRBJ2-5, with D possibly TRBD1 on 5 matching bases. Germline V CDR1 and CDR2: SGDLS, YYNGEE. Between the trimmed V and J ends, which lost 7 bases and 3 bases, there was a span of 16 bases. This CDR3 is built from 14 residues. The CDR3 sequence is CASSPRQGEETQYF. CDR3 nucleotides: TGTGCCAGCTCACCGAGGCAGGGTGAAGAGACCCAGTACTTC.

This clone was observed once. CDR3 sequence (DNA): TGTGCCAGCAGCTTACGGCCCCTACTAGCGAGTAAAAGACAAGAGACCCAGTACTTC. This encodes CASSLRPLLASKRQETQYF. The J gene is TRBJ2-5, the V gene TRBV7-2; 7 positions match TRBD2. From germline, CDR1 is SGHTA and CDR2 FQGNSA. This CDR3 region has 19 residues. With V trimmed by 2 bases and J by 2 bases, 17 bases remained unmatched.

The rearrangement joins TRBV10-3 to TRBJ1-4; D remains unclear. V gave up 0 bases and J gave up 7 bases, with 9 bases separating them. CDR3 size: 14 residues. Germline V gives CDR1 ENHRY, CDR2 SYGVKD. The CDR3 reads CAISESVGGEKLFF. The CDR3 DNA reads TGTGCCATCAGTGAGTCGGTGGGAGGTGAAAAACTGTTTTTT.

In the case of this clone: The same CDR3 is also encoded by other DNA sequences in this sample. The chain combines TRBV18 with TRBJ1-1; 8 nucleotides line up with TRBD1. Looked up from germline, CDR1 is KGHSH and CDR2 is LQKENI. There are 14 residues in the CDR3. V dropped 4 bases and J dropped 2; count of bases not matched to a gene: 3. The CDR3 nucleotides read TGTGCCAGCTCACACGGACAGGGAAACACTGAAGCTTTCTTT. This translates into CASSHGQGNTEAFF.

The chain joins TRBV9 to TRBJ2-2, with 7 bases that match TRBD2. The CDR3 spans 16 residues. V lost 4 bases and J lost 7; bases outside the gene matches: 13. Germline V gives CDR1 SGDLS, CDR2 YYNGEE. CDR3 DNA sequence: TGTGCCAGCAGCTTCAGACTAGCCCAGGGAGGCGGGGAGCTGTTTTTT. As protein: CASSFRLAQGGGELFF.

For the CDR3, the DNA is TGCGCCAGCAGCTTTTTAGGGACAACCACCTCCTACGAGCAGTACTTC. This encodes CASSFLGTTTSYEQYF. The V and J genes are TRBV5-1 and TRBJ2-7, with D possibly being TRBD1 (6 bases). Germline CDR1 is SGHRS and CDR2 is YFSETQ. The CDR3 runs to 16 residues. V lost 2 bases, J lost 0 bases, and 15 bases lay in between.

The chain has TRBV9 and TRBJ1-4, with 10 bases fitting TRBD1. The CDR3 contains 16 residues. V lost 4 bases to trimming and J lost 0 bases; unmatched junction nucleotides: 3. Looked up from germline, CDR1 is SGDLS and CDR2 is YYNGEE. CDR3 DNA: TGTGCCAGCAGCCCTGGACAGGGGGCAACTAATGAAAAACTGTTTTTT. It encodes CASSPGQGATNEKLFF. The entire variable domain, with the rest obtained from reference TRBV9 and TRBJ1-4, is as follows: DSGVTQTPKHLITATGQRVTLRCSPRSGDLSVYWYQQSLDQGLQFLIQYYNGEERAKGNILERFSAQQFPDLHSELNLSSLELGDSALYFCASSPGQGATNEKLFFGSGTQLSVL.

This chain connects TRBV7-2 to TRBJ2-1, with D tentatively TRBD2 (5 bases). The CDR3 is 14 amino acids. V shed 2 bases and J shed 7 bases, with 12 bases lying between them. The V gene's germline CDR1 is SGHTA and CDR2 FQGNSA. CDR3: CASSLYASINEQFF. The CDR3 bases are TGTGCCAGCAGCTTATATGCTAGCATAAATGAGCAGTTCTTC.

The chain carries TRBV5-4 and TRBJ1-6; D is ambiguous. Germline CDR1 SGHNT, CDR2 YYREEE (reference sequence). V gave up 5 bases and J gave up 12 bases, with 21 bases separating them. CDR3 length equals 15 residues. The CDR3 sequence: CASSAGTVFLLPLHF. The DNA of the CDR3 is TGTGCCAGCAGTGCGGGAACAGTGTTTCTTTTACCCCTCCACTTT. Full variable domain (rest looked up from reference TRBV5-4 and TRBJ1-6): ETGVTQSPTHLIKTRGQQVTLRCSSQSGHNTVSWYQQALGQGPQFIFQYYREEENGRGNFPPRFSGLQFPNYSSELNVNALELDDSALYLCASSAGTVFLLPLHFGNGTRLTVT.

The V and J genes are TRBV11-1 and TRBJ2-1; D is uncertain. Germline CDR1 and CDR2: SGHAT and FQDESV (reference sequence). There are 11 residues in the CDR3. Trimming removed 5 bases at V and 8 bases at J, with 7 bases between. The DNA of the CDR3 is TGTGCCAGCAGCCGGGTGCATGAGCAGTTCTTC. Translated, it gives CASSRVHEQFF. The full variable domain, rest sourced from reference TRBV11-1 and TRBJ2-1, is EAEVAQSPRYKITEKSQAVAFWCDPISGHATLYWYRQILGQGPELLVQFQDESVVDDSQLPKDRFSAERLKGVDSTLKIQPAELGDSAMYLCASSRVHEQFFGPGTRLTVL.